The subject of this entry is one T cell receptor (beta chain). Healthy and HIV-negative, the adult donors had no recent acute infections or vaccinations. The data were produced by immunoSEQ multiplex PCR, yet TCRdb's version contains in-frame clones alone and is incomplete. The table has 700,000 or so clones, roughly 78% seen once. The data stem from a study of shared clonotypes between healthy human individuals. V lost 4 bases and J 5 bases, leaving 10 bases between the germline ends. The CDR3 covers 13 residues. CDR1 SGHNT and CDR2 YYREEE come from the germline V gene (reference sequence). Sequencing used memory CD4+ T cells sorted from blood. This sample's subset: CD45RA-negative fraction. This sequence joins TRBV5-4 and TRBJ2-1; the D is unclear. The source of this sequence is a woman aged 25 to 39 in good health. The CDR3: CASSPRAHNEQFF. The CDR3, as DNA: TGTGCCAGCAGCCCACGGGCCCACAATGAGCAGTTCTTC. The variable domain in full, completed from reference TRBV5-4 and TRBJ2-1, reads ETGVTQSPTHLIKTRGQQVTLRCSSQSGHNTVSWYQQALGQGPQFIFQYYREEENGRGNFPPRFSGLQFPNYSSELNVNALELDDSALYLCASSPRAHNEQFFGPGTRLTVL.